This T cell receptor beta chain was observed in a study of shared clonotypes between healthy human individuals. Overall study results and limits: Clonotypes which were not shared had lower generation probabilities than clonotypes that all four donors shared.

The assay was immunoSEQ multiplex PCR, and TCRdb's table has in-frame clones only and misses some. The repertoire holds some 1 million clones, with approximately 70% as singletons. The CDR3 consists of 13 residues. Germline V gene sequence: CDR1 GTSNPN, CDR2 SVGIG (reference sequence). With 8 bases clipped from V and 7 bases from J, the junction kept 9 bases outside the gene matches. Regarding this clone: The target antigen is unknown.

The sample comprised memory CD4+ T cells sorted from blood. Subset defined: CD45RA-negative fraction. The receptor comes from a man between 18 and 29 years old in good health. This rearrangement joins TRBV30 to TRBJ2-2, with TRBD1 matching 8 bases. For the CDR3, the DNA is TGTGCCCGGGTGGACAGGGCGGGCGGGGAGCTGTTTTTT. Translation: CARVDRAGGELFF.